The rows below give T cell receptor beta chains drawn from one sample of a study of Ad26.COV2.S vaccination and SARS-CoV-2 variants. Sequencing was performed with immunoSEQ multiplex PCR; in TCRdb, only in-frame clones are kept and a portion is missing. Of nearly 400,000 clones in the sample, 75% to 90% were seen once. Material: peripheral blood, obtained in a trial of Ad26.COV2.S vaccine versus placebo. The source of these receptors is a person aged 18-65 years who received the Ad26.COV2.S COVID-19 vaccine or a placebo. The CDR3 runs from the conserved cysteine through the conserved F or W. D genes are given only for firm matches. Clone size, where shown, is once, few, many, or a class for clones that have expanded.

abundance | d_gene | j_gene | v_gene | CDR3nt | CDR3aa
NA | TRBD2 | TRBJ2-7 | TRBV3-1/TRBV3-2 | TGTGCCAGCAGCCAAGATAGGGGACTAGCGGGAGGGCAGTACTTC | CASSQDRGLAGGQYF
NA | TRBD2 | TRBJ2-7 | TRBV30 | TGTGCCTGGAGTGTACAGAGGACTAGCGGTAACTACGAGCAGTACTTC | CAWSVQRTSGNYEQYF
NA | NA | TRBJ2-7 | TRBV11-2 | TGTGCCAGCAGCTTAAGAGGTTTGGGGTACGAGCAGTACTTC | CASSLRGLGYEQYF
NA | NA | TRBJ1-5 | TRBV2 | TGTGCCAGCAGTGGGACAGCCTCCCGGAGTCCAGGACATAGCAATCAGCCCCAGCATTTT | CASSGTASRSPGHSNQPQHF
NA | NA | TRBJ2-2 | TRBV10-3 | TGTGCCATCACCTCAGGAGGCCCCCGGGAGCTGTTTTTT | CAITSGGPRELFF
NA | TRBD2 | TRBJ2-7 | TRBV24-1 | TGTGCCACCAGTGGCGCGGCGGGAGGGCCCGGCGAGCAGTACTTC | CATSGAAGGPGEQYF
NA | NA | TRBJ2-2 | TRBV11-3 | TGTGCCAGCAGCTTAGTGGGCGGCGGGAACACCGGGGAGCTGTTTTTT | CASSLVGGGNTGELFF
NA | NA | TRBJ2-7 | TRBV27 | TGTGCCAGCAGAGGGCCAGGAGATACCTACGAGCAGTACTTC | CASRGPGDTYEQYF
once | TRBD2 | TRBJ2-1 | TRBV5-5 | TGTGCCAGCAGCCATAGCGGGAGGGCCTCCTACAATGAGCAGTTCTTC | CASSHSGRASYNEQFF
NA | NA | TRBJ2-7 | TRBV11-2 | TGTGCCAGCAGCCCACGACGGACCTACGAGCAGTACTTC | CASSPRRTYEQYF
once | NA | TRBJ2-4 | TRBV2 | TGTGCCAGCAGTGACCTAGGGGGTCCCAAAAACATTCAGTACTTC | CASSDLGGPKNIQYF
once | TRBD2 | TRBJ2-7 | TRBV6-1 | TGTGCCAGCAGTGAAGGACTAGCGGGGAAATACGAGCAGTACTTC | CASSEGLAGKYEQYF
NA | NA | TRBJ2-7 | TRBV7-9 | TGTGCCAGCAGCCCTGGACGGTCCTACGAGCAGTACTTC | CASSPGRSYEQYF
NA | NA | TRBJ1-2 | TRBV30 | TGTGCCTGGAGGGACCCCAGGGGATTAAACTATGGCTACACCTTC | CAWRDPRGLNYGYTF
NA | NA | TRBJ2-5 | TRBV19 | TGTGCCAGTAGTCCCCGGGACCTTGGAGAGACCCAGTACTTC | CASSPRDLGETQYF
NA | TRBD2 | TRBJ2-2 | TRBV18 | TGTGCCAGCTCACCACAAGCGGGGCCGAACACCGGGGAGCTGTTTTTT | CASSPQAGPNTGELFF
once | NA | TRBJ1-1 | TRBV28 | TGTGCCAGCAGTTTATTAGAGCGGCTTGAAGCTTTCTTT | CASSLLERLEAFF
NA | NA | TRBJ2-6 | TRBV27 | TGTGCCAGCAGGGATGGAGGGGGGGCCAACGTCCTGACTTTC | CASRDGGGANVLTF
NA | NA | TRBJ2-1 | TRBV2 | TGTGCCAGCAGTGCCTTGGGTGAGCAGTTCTTC | CASSALGEQFF
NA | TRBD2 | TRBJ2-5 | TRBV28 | TGTGCCAGCAACTACGGGACTAGCGGGAGAAGGATCGGAGAGACCCAGTACTTC | CASNYGTSGRRIGETQYF
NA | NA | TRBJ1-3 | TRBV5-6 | TGTGCCAGCAGCTCGGTGGCTGGAAACACCATATATTTT | CASSSVAGNTIYF
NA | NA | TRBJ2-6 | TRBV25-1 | TGTGCCAGCAGTGTGGGGTCTGGGGCCAACGTCCTGACTTTC | CASSVGSGANVLTF
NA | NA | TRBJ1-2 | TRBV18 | TGTGCCAGCTCACCAGTACAGGATCATGGCTACACCTTC | CASSPVQDHGYTF
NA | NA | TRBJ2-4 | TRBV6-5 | TGTGCCAGCAGGGCCTACAGCTTAGCCAAAAACATTCAGTACTTC | CASRAYSLAKNIQYF
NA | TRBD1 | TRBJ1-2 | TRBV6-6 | TGTGCCAGCAGCCCAATACAGGGGGGCTATGGCTACACCTTC | CASSPIQGGYGYTF
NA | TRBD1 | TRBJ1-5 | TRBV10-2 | TGCGCCAGCAGCCAACAGGGGGGGAATCAGCCCCAGCATTTT | CASSQQGGNQPQHF
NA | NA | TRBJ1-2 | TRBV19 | TGTGCCAGTAGTATATGGGGGAAGACGGAGCACCCAGCTAACTATGGCTACACCTTC | CASSIWGKTEHPANYGYTF
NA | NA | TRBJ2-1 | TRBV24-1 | TGTGCCACCAGTGATTTCCCCGCTAAAAAGGGTGAGCAGTTCTTC | CATSDFPAKKGEQFF
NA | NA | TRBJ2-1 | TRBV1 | TGCACCAGCAGCCAAGAGTGTCTAGCGGGAGAATGTGGGCCCTACAATGAGCAGTTCTTC | CTSSQECLAGECGPYNEQFF
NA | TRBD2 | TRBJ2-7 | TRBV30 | TGTGCCTGGAGTATGAAGCGGGGGTACTACGAGCAGTACTTC | CAWSMKRGYYEQYF
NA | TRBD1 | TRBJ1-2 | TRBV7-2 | TGTGCCAGCAGCTCGACAGGGGGCGCGGTCTATGGCTACACCTTC | CASSSTGGAVYGYTF
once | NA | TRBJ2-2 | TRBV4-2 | TGTGCCAGCAACCAGGGCGGGGCGGCGAACACCGGGGAGCTGTTTTTT | CASNQGGAANTGELFF
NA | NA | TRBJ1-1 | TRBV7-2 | TGTGCCAGCAGCTTACCCGGGCGGGGCACTGAAGCTTTCTTT | CASSLPGRGTEAFF
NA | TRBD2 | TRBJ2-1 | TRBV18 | TGTGCCAGCTCACCACGGCTAGCGGGAGGGCCTGGGCAGTTCTTC | CASSPRLAGGPGQFF
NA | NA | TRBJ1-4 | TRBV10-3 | TGTGCCATCAGGTCCGCCCTCGGGACCAACAATGAAAAACTGTTTTTT | CAIRSALGTNNEKLFF
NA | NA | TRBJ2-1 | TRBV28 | TGTGCCAGCAGTGGTAATAAGAATGAGCAGTTCTTC | CASSGNKNEQFF
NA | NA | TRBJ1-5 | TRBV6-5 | TGTGCCAGCAGCCTAATCGGGGCATGGCAGCCCCAGCATTTT | CASSLIGAWQPQHF
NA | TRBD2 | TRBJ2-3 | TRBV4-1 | TGCGCCAGCAGCCAAGTCCCGGCTAGCGGGGGTGCTAGCACAGATACGCAGTATTTT | CASSQVPASGGASTDTQYF
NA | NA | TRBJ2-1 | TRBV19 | TGTGCCAGTAGTATCGGACTCAACAATGAGCAGTTCTTC | CASSIGLNNEQFF